These 6 T cell receptor beta chains came from one sample sequenced in a study of blood T cells in healthy people across ages (dated by TCRdb to between 2014 and 2017). The library was built by means of 5' RACE. The sequencer listed for this sample is Illumina HiSeq 2500. A second about 6 to 11 cycle PCR used a sample-barcoded 5' primer and a J-beta primer mix. TCRdb cleaned the public reads at Q25 with fastp, built clones with MiXCR and kept in-frame beta chains. All rows with the same CDR3 protein become a single entry with the most common DNA and genes. Within this sample are around 500,000 distinct CDR3 sequences, with 45% to 55% of them counted one time only. Around 24% of the sample is held by the ten biggest clonotypes. What was sequenced was blood. These receptors were obtained from an elderly man in good health.

The rearrangement joins TRBV4-2 to TRBJ2-5; 8 positions agree with TRBD2. Germline V lookup: CDR1 LGHNA, CDR2 YNFKEQ. The CDR3 is 17 amino acids. Losses at the gene ends were 4 bases for V and 1 base for J; bases not matched to a gene: 11. In DNA form, the CDR3 reads TGTGCCAGCAGCCGACCATCTAGCGGGCGTATCCAAGAGACCCAGTACTTC. Translated, it gives CASSRPSSGRIQETQYF.

This clonotype was detected only a few times. The CDR3 DNA sequence: TGTGCCATCCAAAAAGCGGGAGGGCCTAATGAGCAGTTCTTC. Residues: CAIQKAGGPNEQFF. This chain links TRBV25-1 with TRBJ2-1, with 10 positions matching TRBD2. The CDR3 is made up of 14 amino acids. V trimming: 10 bases; J trimming: 7 bases; junction bases outside the gene matches: 10. Per the germline V gene, CDR1 is MGHDK and CDR2 is SYGVNS. The full variable domain, completed using reference TRBV25-1 and TRBJ2-1, is EADIYQTPRYLVIGTGKKITLECSQTMGHDKMYWYQQDPGMELHLIHYSYGVNSTEKGDLSSESTVSRIRTEHFPLTLESARPSHTSQYLCAIQKAGGPNEQFFGPGTRLTVL.

This clonotype was found a few times. The genes are TRBV20-1 and TRBJ2-1, with TRBD2 as a possible D gene (6 bases). V dropped 0 bases and J dropped 9 bases, with 18 bases sitting between them. The germline V gene encodes CDR1 DFQATT and CDR2 SNEGSKA (reference sequence). This CDR3 has 15 amino acids. The CDR3, as DNA: TGCAGTGCTAGAGATGGGGGGACTTCCCGCGTTGAGCAGTTCTTC. It encodes CSARDGGTSRVEQFF.

This chain links TRBV7-2 with TRBJ2-7; 9 positions match TRBD1. Germline V gives CDR1 SGHTA, CDR2 FQGNSA. V was pared by 3 bases and J by 4 bases, with 4 bases of the junction left unmatched. This CDR3 comprises 14 residues. Written as DNA, the CDR3 is TGTGCCAGCAGCTTTGCGGGACAGGGTTACGAGCAGTACTTC. Protein sequence: CASSFAGQGYEQYF.

This clonotype showed up just a few times. V and J are TRBV7-2 and TRBJ1-1; D gene ambiguous. Germline CDR1 is SGHTA and CDR2 is FQGNSA. This CDR3 has 15 residues. The V gene lost 3 bases and the J gene lost 1 base, with 12 bases spanning the gap. CDR3 loop: CASSFFAGENTEAFF. CDR3 nucleotides: TGTGCCAGCAGCTTTTTCGCCGGTGAGAACACTGAAGCTTTCTTT. Full variable domain (rest looked up from reference TRBV7-2 and TRBJ1-1): GAGVSQSPSNKVTEKGKDVELRCDPISGHTALYWYRQSLGQGLEFLIYFQGNSAPDKSGLPSDRFSAERTGGSVSTLTIQRTQQEDSAVYLCASSFFAGENTEAFFGQGTRLTVV.

On this clonotype: It is likely a read error, because the conserved phenylalanine at the end of the CDR3 is missing. The rearrangement uses TRBV7-2 and TRBJ2-5; no firm D call. V was trimmed by 2 bases and J by 0 bases, leaving 10 bases between them. This CDR3 spans 15 amino acids. Per the germline V gene, CDR1 is SGHTA and CDR2 is FQGNSA. The CDR3 loop is CASSLSSPNQETQYV. In DNA form, the CDR3 reads TGTGCCAGCAGCTTAAGTTCCCCGAACCAAGAGACCCAGTACGTC.